The clone carrying this TCR beta chain was found a few times. Its antigen is not known. Germline V gene data show CDR1 as DFQATT and CDR2 as SNEGSKA (reference sequence). The length of the CDR3 is 14 residues. V was shortened by 3 bases and J by 12 bases, with 21 bases between the two germline ends. The data were obtained in a study of CD8 T cells in ankylosing spondylitis. Findings of the study overall: Apparently characteristic of ankylosing spondylitis blood was a TCR beta motif (about eight highly homologous variants).

A single record per CDR3 protein comes from TCRdb applying MiXCR to the 5' RACE reads. The sample carries approximately 350,000 distinct CDR3 sequences, roughly 14% recorded once. J is TRBJ2-1 and V is TRBV20-1; D is possibly TRBD2 (6 bases). The sequenced sample consisted of blood, either unsorted or a sorted T cell fraction (not recorded which). This receptor was identified in a male donor with ankylosing spondylitis or in good health (not recorded which). The CDR3 DNA sequence: TGCAGTGCTAGCTCCGGTAGCGGTTCTACTGGGCAGTTCTTC. It translates to CSASSGSGSTGQFF.